This T cell receptor beta chain is drawn from a study of breast tumors, draining lymph nodes, adjacent tissues. Findings and limits, study-wide: Findings are consistent with lymph node origin and intratumoral expansion of most tumor T cells. Luminal-like breast cancer showed significantly greater tumor-nontumor repertoire similarity than basal-like breast cancer did. Compared with lymph nodes, tumors were less diverse; compared with nontumor tissue, more.

Deletions cut 3 bases from V and 5 bases from J, with 20 bases between. Germline values: CDR1 SGHDT, CDR2 YYEEEE. The CDR3 consists of 16 residues. TCRdb independently ran MiXCR on the multiplex PCR reads; one entry per CDR3 protein. This table has approximately 180,000 distinct CDR3 sequences, 25% to 40% appearing once. This clonotype was observed at least ten times. Antigen: not known. The lymph nodes were axillary draining lymph nodes from breast cancer patients. This chain connects TRBV5-6 to TRBJ2-5; unclear D gene. Sequenced sample: axillary lymph node tissue. This sequence originates from a female donor with breast cancer. Some clones in this sample may be carry-over from other donors' samples. CDR3 bases: TGTGCCAGCAGCTCATCAAGACGCCTCATAAGGGAGACCCAGTACTTC. Translation gives CASSSSRRLIRETQYF. Filled out from reference TRBV5-6 and TRBJ2-5, the complete variable domain reads DAGVTQSPTHLIKTRGQQVTLRCSPKSGHDTVSWYQQALGQGPQFIFQYYEEEERQRGNFPDRFSGHQFPNYSSELNVNALLLGDSALYLCASSSSRRLIRETQYFGPGTRLLVL.